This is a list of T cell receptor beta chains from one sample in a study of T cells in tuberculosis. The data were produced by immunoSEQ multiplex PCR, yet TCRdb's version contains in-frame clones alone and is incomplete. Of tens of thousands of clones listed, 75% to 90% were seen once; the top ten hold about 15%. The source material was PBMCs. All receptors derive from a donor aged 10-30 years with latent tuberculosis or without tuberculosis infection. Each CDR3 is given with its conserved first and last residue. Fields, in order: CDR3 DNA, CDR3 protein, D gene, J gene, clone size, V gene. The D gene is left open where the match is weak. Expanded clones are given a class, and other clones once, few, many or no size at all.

cdr3_nt: TGTGCCAGCAGCCGATGGACTAGCGGGGGCGGGGATACGCAGTATTTT; cdr3_aa: CASSRWTSGGGDTQYF; d_call: TRBD2; j_call: TRBJ2-3; clone_size: NA; v_call: TRBV5-4
cdr3_nt: TGTGCCAGCAGTTTGAGACTAGCGGGAGGACAAGAGACCCAGTACTTC; cdr3_aa: CASSLRLAGGQETQYF; d_call: TRBD2; j_call: TRBJ2-5; clone_size: NA; v_call: TRBV27
cdr3_nt: TGCGCCAGCAGCTGGGGGGGATCCGAAGCTTTCTTT; cdr3_aa: CASSWGGSEAFF; d_call: NA; j_call: TRBJ1-1; clone_size: NA; v_call: TRBV5-1
cdr3_nt: TGTGCCAGCAGCCCCGGGGGGGGGTTGAACACTGAAGCTTTCTTT; cdr3_aa: CASSPGGGLNTEAFF; d_call: NA; j_call: TRBJ1-1; clone_size: NA; v_call: TRBV6-1
cdr3_nt: TGCGCCAGACGGACAGGACTCACTTCACCCCTCCACTTT; cdr3_aa: CARRTGLTSPLHF; d_call: TRBD1; j_call: TRBJ1-6; clone_size: NA; v_call: TRBV10-1
cdr3_nt: TGCAGCGTTGGGCGACAGGGGATGAACACTGAAGCTTTCTTT; cdr3_aa: CSVGRQGMNTEAFF; d_call: TRBD1; j_call: TRBJ1-1; clone_size: once; v_call: TRBV29-1
cdr3_nt: TGTGCCAGTAGTATAGGGGACAGGGGGAGTCAGCCCCAGCATTTT; cdr3_aa: CASSIGDRGSQPQHF; d_call: TRBD1; j_call: TRBJ1-5; clone_size: few; v_call: TRBV19
cdr3_nt: TGTGCCAGTAGTTCTCGGGCCCAGGGGGGAAACACTGAAGCTTTCTTT; cdr3_aa: CASSSRAQGGNTEAFF; d_call: TRBD1; j_call: TRBJ1-1; clone_size: NA; v_call: TRBV19
cdr3_nt: TGTGCCTGGAGCGCACTAGGGACAGGGCGGACTGAAGCTTTCTTT; cdr3_aa: CAWSALGTGRTEAFF; d_call: TRBD1; j_call: TRBJ1-1; clone_size: few; v_call: TRBV30
cdr3_nt: TGTGCCAGCAGCGTCGGGACTAGCGGGGCCCCCTACGAGCAGTACTTC; cdr3_aa: CASSVGTSGAPYEQYF; d_call: TRBD2; j_call: TRBJ2-7; clone_size: NA; v_call: TRBV9
cdr3_nt: TGCGCCAGCAGCTTGGGGACAGCTAACTATGGCTACACCTTC; cdr3_aa: CASSLGTANYGYTF; d_call: NA; j_call: TRBJ1-2; clone_size: once; v_call: TRBV5-1
cdr3_nt: TGTGCCAGCAGCTTATATTCCAAAAACATTCAGTACTTC; cdr3_aa: CASSLYSKNIQYF; d_call: NA; j_call: TRBJ2-4; clone_size: NA; v_call: TRBV7-3
cdr3_nt: TGTGCCATCAGTGAGTCACAGGATTTGAACACTGAAGCTTTCTTT; cdr3_aa: CAISESQDLNTEAFF; d_call: NA; j_call: TRBJ1-1; clone_size: NA; v_call: TRBV10-3
cdr3_nt: TGTGCCAGCAGCCAGGGGACAGGGGGGTCTGGGGCCAACGTCCTGACTTTC; cdr3_aa: CASSQGTGGSGANVLTF; d_call: TRBD1; j_call: TRBJ2-6; clone_size: NA; v_call: TRBV4-2
cdr3_nt: TGCGCCAGCAGCCCTGCTACAGGCGGGGGGGCACTTGAGCAGTTCTTC; cdr3_aa: CASSPATGGGALEQFF; d_call: TRBD2; j_call: TRBJ2-1; clone_size: once; v_call: TRBV4-1
cdr3_nt: TGTGCCAGCACCCCCGGGACTGCCCATTACGAGCAGTACTTC; cdr3_aa: CASTPGTAHYEQYF; d_call: NA; j_call: TRBJ2-7; clone_size: few; v_call: TRBV28
cdr3_nt: TGTGCCAGCAGCCCTATCCGGGACAGGGTGGGCTCCGGGGAGCTGTTTTTT; cdr3_aa: CASSPIRDRVGSGELFF; d_call: TRBD1; j_call: TRBJ2-2; clone_size: NA; v_call: TRBV5-6
cdr3_nt: TGTGCCAGCAGCTTAGCCGCAGGGGGCCCTGAAGCTTTCTTT; cdr3_aa: CASSLAAGGPEAFF; d_call: TRBD1; j_call: TRBJ1-1; clone_size: NA; v_call: TRBV11-2
cdr3_nt: TGTGCCACCAGCAGAGATAGTCAGCCCCAGCATTTT; cdr3_aa: CATSRDSQPQHF; d_call: NA; j_call: TRBJ1-5; clone_size: NA; v_call: TRBV15
cdr3_nt: TGTGCCAGCAGCTTCGGGAGGCCCTATGGCTACACCTTC; cdr3_aa: CASSFGRPYGYTF; d_call: NA; j_call: TRBJ1-2; clone_size: once; v_call: TRBV5-6
cdr3_nt: TGCGCCAGCAGCCTCCTTGACAGGGGTGATTCACCCCTCCACTTT; cdr3_aa: CASSLLDRGDSPLHF; d_call: TRBD1; j_call: TRBJ1-6; clone_size: NA; v_call: TRBV4-1
cdr3_nt: TGTGCCAGCAGTACTGCGGGGGAGCAGTACTTC; cdr3_aa: CASSTAGEQYF; d_call: NA; j_call: TRBJ2-7; clone_size: NA; v_call: TRBV6-6
cdr3_nt: TGCGCCAGCAGCCCTGGGACTAGCGGGACAGATACGCAGTATTTT; cdr3_aa: CASSPGTSGTDTQYF; d_call: TRBD2; j_call: TRBJ2-3; clone_size: NA; v_call: TRBV5-1
cdr3_nt: TGCGCCAGCAGCTTTAACAGGGGGCAGGATGGCTACACCTTC; cdr3_aa: CASSFNRGQDGYTF; d_call: TRBD1; j_call: TRBJ1-2; clone_size: NA; v_call: TRBV5-1
cdr3_nt: TGTGCCAGCAGTGGCGTAGCAGGGGGATATGTCTCTGGAAACACCATATATTTT; cdr3_aa: CASSGVAGGYVSGNTIYF; d_call: TRBD1; j_call: TRBJ1-3; clone_size: NA; v_call: TRBV25-1
cdr3_nt: TGTGCCGCCGGCCGGACTGTGAACTCTGACGGCTACACCTTC; cdr3_aa: CAAGRTVNSDGYTF; d_call: NA; j_call: TRBJ1-2; clone_size: once; v_call: TRBV19
cdr3_nt: TGCGCCAGCAGCTTGGTCGTTAGCTCCTACGAGCAGTACTTC; cdr3_aa: CASSLVVSSYEQYF; d_call: NA; j_call: TRBJ2-7; clone_size: few; v_call: TRBV5-1
cdr3_nt: TGCGCCAGCAGCCAAGTTGAGGGTTCGGACACTGAAGCTTTCTTT; cdr3_aa: CASSQVEGSDTEAFF; d_call: NA; j_call: TRBJ1-1; clone_size: NA; v_call: TRBV4-1
cdr3_nt: TGCAGCGTTGCAAGGCGGTTGGCAGCCCAGAACACTGAAGCTTTCTTT; cdr3_aa: CSVARRLAAQNTEAFF; d_call: NA; j_call: TRBJ1-1; clone_size: NA; v_call: TRBV29-1
cdr3_nt: TGTGCCACGGGGCCGGGGGGGGCCACAACCTACGAGCAGTACTTC; cdr3_aa: CATGPGGATTYEQYF; d_call: TRBD2; j_call: TRBJ2-7; clone_size: once; v_call: TRBV10-3
cdr3_nt: TGTGCCTTGGAGACCGCGAACAATGAGCAGTTCTTC; cdr3_aa: CALETANNEQFF; d_call: NA; j_call: TRBJ2-1; clone_size: NA; v_call: TRBV30
cdr3_nt: TGTGCCAGCAGCCAGCAGGAGGCGCAGCCCCAGCATTTT; cdr3_aa: CASSQQEAQPQHF; d_call: NA; j_call: TRBJ1-5; clone_size: NA; v_call: TRBV27
cdr3_nt: TGCGCCAGCACTGAGAGTCCGGGGAACTATGGCTACACCTTC; cdr3_aa: CASTESPGNYGYTF; d_call: NA; j_call: TRBJ1-2; clone_size: few; v_call: TRBV5-1
cdr3_nt: TGTGCCAGCGGGACACGGTGGGGCAGCTCCTACAATGAGCAGTTCTTC; cdr3_aa: CASGTRWGSSYNEQFF; d_call: NA; j_call: TRBJ2-1; clone_size: NA; v_call: TRBV2
cdr3_nt: TGTGCCAGCAACAAACAGGGTTCCACTGAAGCTTTCTTT; cdr3_aa: CASNKQGSTEAFF; d_call: NA; j_call: TRBJ1-1; clone_size: medium-sized; v_call: TRBV6-5
cdr3_nt: TGTGCCAGCAGCTTCGGACAGCGAGCTTTCTTT; cdr3_aa: CASSFGQRAFF; d_call: NA; j_call: TRBJ1-1; clone_size: NA; v_call: TRBV5-6